The 30 T cell receptor beta chains presented below share a single source sample, sequenced in a study of blood T cell repertoires in COVID-19. The table came from immunoSEQ multiplex PCR; TCRdb's copy has only in-frame clones and leaves some out. The profile shows about 240,000 clones, 86% of them singletons. Input material: peripheral blood. These receptors were collected from a man older than 75 with acute or convalescent COVID-19.

This CDR3 reads CASRTGPGNEQYF. The CDR3 coding sequence is TGTGCCAGCAGAACCGGGCCCGGGAACGAGCAGTACTTC. This chain connects TRBV7-2 to TRBJ2-7, with D perhaps matching TRBD2 (5 bases). The CDR3 is 13 residues long. Trimming pared 6 bases from V and 5 bases from J, leaving 14 bases between. The germline V gene has CDR1 SGHTA and CDR2 FQGNSA.

This rearrangement joins TRBV5-8 to TRBJ2-5; weak D call: TRBD2 (6 bases). Per germline, CDR1 SGHTS and CDR2 YDEGEE. Trimming stripped 6 bases from V and 5 bases from J, with 23 bases between. This CDR3 has 16 amino acids. This chain's CDR3 is CASNSGVARGAETQYF. CDR3 nucleotides: TGTGCCAGCAACTCGGGGGTGGCTCGGGGCGCGGAGACCCAGTACTTC.

The chain joins TRBV28 to TRBJ2-6; D is possibly TRBD1 (6 bases). Trimming pared 4 bases from V and 2 bases from J, leaving 9 bases between. The CDR3 has 15 amino acids. Germline V gives CDR1 MDHEN, CDR2 SYDVKM. Here the CDR3 reads CASSSWTAGANVLTF. CDR3 coding DNA: TGTGCCAGCAGTTCCTGGACAGCTGGGGCCAACGTCCTGACTTTC.

This clone was seen only once. At one end the junction does not follow the germline gene, possibly because of a read error. This chain uses TRBV18 with TRBJ2-3, with 8 bases aligning to TRBD2. The germline CDR1 and CDR2 sequences are KGHSH and LQKENI. The CDR3 runs 14 residues. This CDR3 is CRTGSSGRTDTQYF. CDR3 nucleotides: TGCCGAACAGGGTCAAGCGGGAGAACAGATACGCAGTATTTT.

The CDR3 region is CASSSGAGNTIYF. CDR3 DNA: TGCGCCAGCAGCTCCGGGGCTGGAAACACCATATATTTT. The chain joins TRBV5-1 to TRBJ1-3; no clear D gene. V lost 3 bases and J 2 bases, leaving 6 bases between the germline ends. This CDR3 has 13 amino acids. Per the germline V gene, CDR1 is SGHRS and CDR2 is YFSETQ. The whole variable domain, remainder taken from reference TRBV5-1 and TRBJ1-3, is KAGVTQTPRYLIKTRGQQVTLSCSPISGHRSVSWYQQTPGQGLQFLFEYFSETQRNKGNFPGRFSGRQFSNSRSEMNVSTLELGDSALYLCASSSGAGNTIYFGEGSWLTVV.

The chain recombines TRBV6-6 with TRBJ2-2; D might be TRBD1 (5 bases). The CDR3 has 15 amino acids. CDR1 and CDR2 from the germline V gene are MNHNY and SVGAGI (reference sequence). The V end was cut by 6 bases, the J end by 0 bases, with 11 bases between. The CDR3 reads CASSRTRTNTGELFF. CDR3 DNA sequence: TGTGCCAGCAGCCGGACAAGGACGAACACCGGGGAGCTGTTTTTT.

The chain uses TRBV29-1 and TRBJ2-4, with D unclear. The CDR3 runs to 13 residues. Trimming took 3 bases from V and 1 from J, leaving 7 bases between them. Germline V lookup: CDR1 SQVTM, CDR2 ANQGSEA. The CDR3 region has the DNA TGCAGCGTTGAGTTATCTGCCAAAAACATTCAGTACTTC. Translated: CSVELSAKNIQYF.

The rearrangement links TRBV27 to TRBJ2-7; 7 bases agree with TRBD1. Unmatched junction bases numbered 7, after V lost 5 bases and J lost 6 bases. The CDR3 length is 13 residues. In germline, CDR1 is MNHEY, CDR2 SMNVEV (reference sequence). This CDR3 is CASSPPTGIEQYF. CDR3 nucleotide sequence: TGTGCCAGCAGTCCCCCGACAGGGATCGAGCAGTACTTC.

This chain joins TRBV21-1 and TRBJ1-5. TRBV21-1 is a listed pseudogene. The CDR3 has 18 residues. Here the CDR3 DNA reads TGTGCCAGCAGCAAACCGGGGGACGGACGGCTTAGCAATCAGCCCCAGCATTTT. Translation: CASSKPGDGRLSNQPQHF.

The chain links TRBV5-1 to TRBJ2-5; 8 bases map to TRBD1. The J call could be wrong; TRBJ2-7 is a better fit for the DNA end. This CDR3 is 15 amino acids long. The germline gives CDR1 SGHRS, CDR2 YFSETQ. DNA of the CDR3: TGCGCCAGCAGCTTCGACAGGGGAATCACCTACGAGCAGTACTTC. This gives the protein CASSFDRGITYEQYF.

The gene calls are TRBV7-2 and TRBJ2-2, with D unclear. Trimming removed 2 bases at V and 2 bases at J, with 6 bases between. The CDR3 loop spans 14 amino acids. Germline CDR1 is SGHTA and CDR2 is FQGNSA. The CDR3 reads CASSLQVNTGELFF. For the CDR3, the DNA is TGTGCCAGCAGCTTACAGGTTAACACCGGGGAGCTGTTTTTT.

V gene TRBV18 combines with J gene TRBJ1-2; TRBD1 matches 7 bases. Germline lookup yields CDR1 KGHSH and CDR2 LQKENI. V lost 3 bases, J lost 5 bases, and 12 bases stayed unmatched. This CDR3 has 16 residues. The CDR3 region is CASSPGRGNQPYGYTF. In nucleotides, the CDR3 is TGTGCCAGCTCACCGGGCAGGGGGAATCAGCCGTATGGCTACACCTTC. The full variable domain, in which reference TRBV18 and TRBJ1-2 provide the parts outside the CDR3, is NAGVMQNPRHLVRRRGQEARLRCSPMKGHSHVYWYRQLPEEGLKFMVYLQKENIIDESGMPKERFSAEFPKEGPSILRIQQVVRGDSAAYFCASSPGRGNQPYGYTFGSGTRLTVV.

This clone came up once. The chain employs TRBV28 and TRBJ2-1, with 8 bases matching TRBD2. Germline trimming cut 5 bases from V and 5 bases from J; bases unmatched to any gene: 14. This CDR3 region has 17 residues. Germline CDR1 is MDHEN and CDR2 is SYDVKM. In DNA, the CDR3 is TGTGCCAGCAGTCGGGTTCTTTCGGGGGGGCAAGACAATGAGCAGTTCTTC. Protein product: CASSRVLSGGQDNEQFF.

This clone was observed a few times. CDR3 sequence: CASSRQTTGNTIYF. Here the CDR3 DNA reads TGTGCCAGCAGCCGTCAGACAACCGGAAACACCATATATTTT. This chain joins TRBV3-1 (or the pseudogene TRBV3-2) and TRBJ1-3; D uncertain. V was trimmed by 4 bases and J by 4 bases, leaving 11 bases between them. CDR1 is LGHDT and CDR2 is YNNKEL in the germline V gene (reference sequence). CDR3 size: 14 residues.

This chain uses TRBV19 with TRBJ2-1, with D uncertain. The CDR3 is 15 residues long. Germline V gene lookup returns CDR1 LNHDA and CDR2 SQIVND (reference sequence). V lost 3 bases and J lost 4, with 13 bases in between. CDR3 coding DNA: TGTGCCAGTAGTATCGAACTCCGTCCTTACAATGAGCAGTTCTTC. This gives the protein CASSIELRPYNEQFF. The variable domain in full, completed from reference TRBV19 and TRBJ2-1, reads DGGITQSPKYLFRKEGQNVTLSCEQNLNHDAMYWYRQDPGQGLRLIYYSQIVNDFQKGDIAEGYSVSREKKESFPLTVTSAQKNPTAFYLCASSIELRPYNEQFFGPGTRLTVL.

The V call is TRBV19, the J call TRBJ2-5; TRBD2 might be the D (6 bases). Per germline, CDR1 LNHDA and CDR2 SQIVND (reference sequence). The CDR3 consists of 13 residues. The V end lost 4 bases, the J end lost 4 bases, and 10 bases lay between the germline ends. In DNA form, the CDR3 reads TGTGCCAGTAGTAATGGCGGGGTAGAGACCCAGTACTTC. Translated: CASSNGGVETQYF.

This sequence joins TRBV6-6 and TRBJ2-3; D remains unclear. CDR1 is MNHNY, CDR2 SVGAGI, per germline (reference sequence). V was shortened by 5 bases and J by 5 bases, with 11 bases between the two germline ends. The CDR3 has 13 amino acids. CDR3 region: CASSGPSGDTQYF. The CDR3 bases are TGTGCCAGCAGTGGCCCTAGTGGAGATACGCAGTATTTT.

The rearrangement joins TRBV7-3 to TRBJ2-2; unclear D gene. Germline-derived CDR1 and CDR2 are SGHTA and FQGTGA. CDR3 length: 16 amino acids. V lost 1 base and J lost 6, with 15 bases in between. The CDR3 spells CASSLNGSPKAGELFF. In nucleotides, the CDR3 is TGTGCCAGCAGCTTAAACGGGTCCCCCAAAGCCGGGGAGCTGTTTTTT. Full variable domain (outside the CDR3, taken from reference TRBV7-3 and TRBJ2-2): GAGVSQTPSNKVTEKGKYVELRCDPISGHTALYWYRQSLGQGPEFLIYFQGTGAADDSGLPNDRFFAVRPEGSVSTLKIQRTERGDSAVYLCASSLNGSPKAGELFFGEGSRLTVL.

The V gene is TRBV19, the J gene TRBJ2-5; 7 bases agree with TRBD1. Germline V CDR1 and CDR2: LNHDA, SQIVND (reference sequence). The V and J ends lost 1 base and 1 base, in that order; junction bases with no gene match: 6. This CDR3 has 16 amino acids. This chain's CDR3 is CASSIGRGKGQETQYF. DNA of the CDR3: TGTGCCAGTAGTATAGGCAGGGGGAAAGGCCAAGAGACCCAGTACTTC. Drawing the rest from reference TRBV19 and TRBJ2-5, the complete variable domain is DGGITQSPKYLFRKEGQNVTLSCEQNLNHDAMYWYRQDPGQGLRLIYYSQIVNDFQKGDIAEGYSVSREKKESFPLTVTSAQKNPTAFYLCASSIGRGKGQETQYFGPGTRLLVL.

The chain combines TRBV11-2 with TRBJ1-2; 10 positions agree with TRBD1. V lost 5 bases, J lost 7 bases, and 4 bases stayed unmatched. The V gene's germline CDR1 is SGHAT and CDR2 FQNNGV. The CDR3 has 13 amino acids. The CDR3 region is CASSPGTGAGYTF. The CDR3 region has the DNA TGTGCCAGCAGCCCCGGGACAGGGGCTGGCTACACCTTC.

The chain carries TRBV4-2 and TRBJ2-7; 12 positions agree with TRBD2. The germline CDR1 and CDR2 sequences are LGHNA and YNFKEQ. This CDR3 has 16 residues. V dropped 0 bases and J dropped 3; count of bases not matched to a gene: 3. CDR3 region: CASSQETSGGLYEQYF. DNA of the CDR3: TGTGCCAGCAGCCAAGAGACTAGCGGGGGACTCTACGAGCAGTACTTC.

V is TRBV28 and J is TRBJ1-5, with 8 bases that match TRBD1. J was trimmed by 4 bases and V by 5 bases; bases with no gene match: 7. Germline V gene sequence: CDR1 MDHEN, CDR2 SYDVKM. The CDR3 extends over 15 amino acids. CDR3 sequence reads: CASSPGGLLNQPQHF. The DNA of the CDR3 is TGTGCCAGCAGTCCAGGGGGCTTGTTAAATCAGCCCCAGCATTTT.

This rearrangement joins TRBV6-2 or TRBV6-3 to TRBJ2-7; D is perhaps TRBD2 (6 bases). The germline V gene encodes CDR1 MNHEY and CDR2 SVGEGT. The CDR3 is 14 residues long. The V end was cut by 6 bases, the J end by 6 bases, with 18 bases between. The CDR3 nucleotides read TGTGCCAGCAGCCTCCCGCGGGGAGTTCTCGAGCAGTACTTC. It encodes CASSLPRGVLEQYF.

V usage is TRBV3-1 (or the pseudogene TRBV3-2) and J usage is TRBJ1-3; no definite D call. The CDR3 covers 14 residues. Trimming left V 3 bases short and J 0 bases short, with 6 bases between. Germline CDR1 and CDR2: LGHDT and YNNKEL (reference sequence). The CDR3 is CASSQAVSGNTIYF. The CDR3 bases are TGTGCCAGCAGCCAGGCAGTCTCTGGAAACACCATATATTTT.

The chain's CDR3 is CASSYWTGSGSSPLHF. In nucleotides, the CDR3 is TGTGCCAGCAGCTACTGGACGGGTTCGGGATCGTCACCCCTCCACTTT. The chain combines TRBV5-6 with TRBJ1-6; D unresolved. The CDR3 loop spans 16 amino acids. The V end lost 3 bases, the J end lost 10 bases, and 20 bases lay between the germline ends. Germline V gene lookup returns CDR1 SGHDT and CDR2 YYEEEE.

The chain has TRBV27 and TRBJ1-1; D is unclear. The germline V gene has CDR1 MNHEY and CDR2 SMNVEV (reference sequence). This CDR3 is built from 13 residues. Trimming cost V 4 bases and J 5 bases, with 11 bases left between them. DNA for the CDR3: TGTGCCAGCAGTTCGGGTCAAGGTACTGAAGCTTTCTTT. Translation: CASSSGQGTEAFF.

The chain combines TRBV7-2 with TRBJ1-6; 7 nucleotides line up with TRBD1. Trimming at V came to 5 bases and at J to 10 bases, leaving 14 bases not matched to a gene. This CDR3 has 16 residues. The germline V gene has CDR1 SGHTA and CDR2 FQGNSA. The CDR3 bases are TGTGCCAGCAGCCCCTCAGCAGGGGGAGCAATCTCACCCCTCCACTTT. It encodes CASSPSAGGAISPLHF.

This chain connects TRBV4-2 to TRBJ2-5, with TRBD1 matching over 11 bases. CDR1 is LGHNA, CDR2 YNFKEQ, per germline. This CDR3 contains 16 residues. J lost 5 bases, V lost 1 base, and 6 bases had no gene match. The DNA for the CDR3 is TGTGCCAGCAGCCAAGTTGGACAGGGGGCGTCGGAGACCCAGTACTTC. It specifies CASSQVGQGASETQYF.

The rearrangement links TRBV11-2 to TRBJ2-2; 7 bases match TRBD1. Trimming took 4 bases from V and 4 from J; bases not matched to a gene: 12. The CDR3 runs to 17 residues. The germline gives CDR1 SGHAT, CDR2 FQNNGV. The CDR3 spells CASSSPGVGTVTGELFF. CDR3 bases: TGTGCCAGCAGCTCACCCGGTGTCGGGACAGTCACCGGGGAGCTGTTTTTT.

CDR3 protein: CASSEWGQGSSGANVLTF. The CDR3 DNA sequence: TGTGCCAGCAGTGAATGGGGACAGGGAAGCTCTGGGGCCAACGTCCTGACTTTC. The chain has TRBV6-1 and TRBJ2-6, with 9 bases aligning to TRBD1. V was pared by 2 bases and J by 0 bases, with 5 bases of the junction left unmatched. CDR1 and CDR2 from the germline V gene are MNHNS and SASEGT. This CDR3 is built from 18 residues.